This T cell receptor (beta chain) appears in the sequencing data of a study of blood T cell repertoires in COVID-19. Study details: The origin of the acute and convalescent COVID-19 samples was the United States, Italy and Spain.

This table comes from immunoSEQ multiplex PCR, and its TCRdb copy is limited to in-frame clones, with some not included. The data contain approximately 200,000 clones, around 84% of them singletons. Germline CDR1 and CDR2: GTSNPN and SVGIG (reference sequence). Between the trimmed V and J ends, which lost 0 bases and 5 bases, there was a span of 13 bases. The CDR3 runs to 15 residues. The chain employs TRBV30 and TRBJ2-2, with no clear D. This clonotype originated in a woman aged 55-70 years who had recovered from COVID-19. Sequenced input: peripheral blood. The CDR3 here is CAWSVMLVGTGELFF. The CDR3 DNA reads TGTGCCTGGAGTGTAATGCTAGTGGGTACCGGGGAGCTGTTTTTT. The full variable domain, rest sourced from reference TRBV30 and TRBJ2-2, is SQTIHQWPATLVQPVGSPLSLECTVEGTSNPNLYWYRQAAGRGLQLLFYSVGIGQISSEVPQNLSASRPQDRQFILSSKKLLLSDSGFYLCAWSVMLVGTGELFFGEGSRLTVL.